The 9 T cell receptor beta chains listed next were all sequenced from one sample in a study of PD-1 blockade in classical Hodgkin lymphoma. The patients all showed relapse after autologous stem cell transplantation, while their brentuximab vedotin exposure varied. Clones were read by immunoSEQ multiplex PCR, and TCRdb kept only the in-frame ones, dropping some. The sample contains 40,000 to 50,000 clones, over 60% of which appear only once. Source: peripheral blood mononuclear cells (PBMCs), taken at baseline. These receptor sequences come from a human donor with classical Hodgkin lymphoma.

V is TRBV19 and J is TRBJ2-3; D is ambiguous. V was cut by 5 bases and J by 11 bases, with 14 bases left in between. Germline V gene data show CDR1 as LNHDA and CDR2 as SQIVND (reference sequence). CDR3 length: 12 residues. In nucleotides, the CDR3 is TGTGCCAGTAGTCCCGGCTCCCTATTGCAGTATTTT. Residues: CASSPGSLLQYF.

There are many counts of this clone. V is TRBV5-8 and J is TRBJ1-5; D remains ambiguous. There are 14 residues in the CDR3. Germline values: CDR1 SGHTS, CDR2 YDEGEE. Trimming removed 0 bases at V and 0 bases at J, with 4 bases between. CDR3 residues: CASSLGPSNQPQHF. The CDR3 DNA reads as TGTGCCAGCAGCTTGGGCCCTAGCAATCAGCCCCAGCATTTT.

This chain uses TRBV25-1 with TRBJ1-4; 7 positions match TRBD1. V gave up 5 bases and J gave up 15 bases; unmatched junction bases: 9. This CDR3 region has 12 residues. Germline lookup yields CDR1 MGHDK and CDR2 SYGVNS. As DNA, the CDR3 is TGTGCCAGCAGTCCCACGGCAGGGGGTTTGTTTTTT. Protein: CASSPTAGGLFF. The full variable domain, in which reference TRBV25-1 and TRBJ1-4 provide the parts outside the CDR3, is EADIYQTPRYLVIGTGKKITLECSQTMGHDKMYWYQQDPGMELHLIHYSYGVNSTEKGDLSSESTVSRIRTEHFPLTLESARPSHTSQYLCASSPTAGGLFFGSGTQLSVL.

This clone was observed a handful of times. CDR3 region: CASSQEGPREAFF. CDR3 DNA sequence: TGTGCCAGCAGCCAAGAAGGCCCCCGAGAAGCTTTCTTT. The chain is built from TRBV14 and TRBJ1-1, with D hard to call. Germline assignment: CDR1 SGHDN and CDR2 FVKESK. The CDR3 has 13 amino acids. The germline V and J ends were trimmed by 0 bases and 8 bases, with 10 bases remaining between them. The variable domain in full, with the rest retrieved from reference TRBV14 and TRBJ1-1, is EAGVTQFPSHSVIEKGQTVTLRCDPISGHDNLYWYRRVMGKEIKFLLHFVKESKQDESGMPNNRFLAERTGGTYSTLKVQPAELEDSGVYFCASSQEGPREAFFGQGTRLTVV.

The chain links TRBV6-5 to TRBJ1-2; no reliable D call. Per germline, CDR1 MNHEY and CDR2 SVGAGI. CDR3 length: 16 residues. Trimming pared 0 bases from V and 4 bases from J, leaving 15 bases between. CDR3 sequence reads: CASSYSSAQGGYGYTF. The DNA of the CDR3 is TGTGCCAGCAGTTACTCGTCCGCCCAAGGCGGCTATGGCTACACCTTC.

The chain combines TRBV15 with TRBJ2-3; TRBD2 might be the D (7 bases). Germline CDR1 LNHNV, CDR2 YYDKDF (reference sequence). The CDR3 consists of 16 residues. Between the trimmed V and J ends, which lost 4 bases and 4 bases, there was a span of 18 bases. The CDR3 DNA reads as TGTGCCACCAGCAAGGGGGGGTCCCTTGCCGCAGATACGCAGTATTTT. It translates to CATSKGGSLAADTQYF.

This clone showed up just once. The rearrangement links TRBV6-5 to TRBJ2-1; D uncertain. CDR3 length: 15 amino acids. Germline V gives CDR1 MNHEY, CDR2 SVGAGI. Trimming stripped 6 bases from V and 3 bases from J, with 15 bases between. CDR3 bases: TGTGCCAGCAGCAACCTTCTCTCAGTCTACAATGAGCAGTTCTTC. Encoded protein: CASSNLLSVYNEQFF.

The table lists this clone with a few counts. V gene TRBV7-6 combines with J gene TRBJ1-3, with TRBD1 as a possible D gene (6 bases). CDR1 and CDR2 (germline): SGHVS, FNYEAQ. The CDR3 sequence is 15 residues long. V was cut by 1 base and J by 4 bases, with 11 bases left in between. The CDR3 sequence: CASSLVQGTGNTIYF. As DNA, the CDR3 is TGTGCCAGCAGCTTAGTGCAGGGGACGGGAAACACCATATATTTT. The full variable domain, rest sourced from reference TRBV7-6 and TRBJ1-3, is GAGVSQSPRYKVTKRGQDVALRCDPISGHVSLYWYRQALGQGPEFLTYFNYEAQQDKSGLPNDRFSAERPEGSISTLTIQRTEQRDSAMYRCASSLVQGTGNTIYFGEGSWLTVV.

The rearrangement joins TRBV19 to TRBJ2-1; 11 bases agree with TRBD2. The CDR3 has 19 amino acids. With V trimmed by 3 bases and J by 4 bases, 14 bases remained unmatched. Germline lookup yields CDR1 LNHDA and CDR2 SQIVND (reference sequence). CDR3 in DNA: TGTGCCAGTAGTATGAGGACTAGCGGGCTTGCTTTATTATACAATGAGCAGTTCTTC. It specifies CASSMRTSGLALLYNEQFF.